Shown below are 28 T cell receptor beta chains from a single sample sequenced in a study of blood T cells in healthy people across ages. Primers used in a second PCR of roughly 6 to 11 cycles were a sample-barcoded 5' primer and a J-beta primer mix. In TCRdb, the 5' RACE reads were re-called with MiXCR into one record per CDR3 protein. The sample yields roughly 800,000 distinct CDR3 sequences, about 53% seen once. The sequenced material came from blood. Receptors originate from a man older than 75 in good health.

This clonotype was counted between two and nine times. CDR3 in DNA: TGTGCCAGCAGTGAAACAGCCCCGAACACTGAAGCTTTCTTT. Translating gives CASSETAPNTEAFF. The chain joins TRBV2 to TRBJ1-1; no reliable D call. Trimming took off 2 bases at V and 1 base at J, with 8 bases between the two ends. Looked up from germline, CDR1 is SNHLY and CDR2 is FYNNEI. The CDR3 totals 14 residues.

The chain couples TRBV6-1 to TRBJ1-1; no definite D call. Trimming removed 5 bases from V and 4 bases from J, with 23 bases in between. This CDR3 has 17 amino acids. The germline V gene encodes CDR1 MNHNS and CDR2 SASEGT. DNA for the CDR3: TGTGCCAGCAGTACCGCTTTTGGAGGCGCGGGAGGCACTGAAGCTTTCTTT. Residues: CASSTAFGGAGGTEAFF.

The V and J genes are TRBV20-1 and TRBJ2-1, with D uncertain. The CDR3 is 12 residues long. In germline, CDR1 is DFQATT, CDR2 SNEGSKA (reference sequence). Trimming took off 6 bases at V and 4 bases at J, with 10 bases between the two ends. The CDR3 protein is CSATRRYNEQFF. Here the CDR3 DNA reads TGCAGTGCCACCAGACGGTACAATGAGCAGTTCTTC.

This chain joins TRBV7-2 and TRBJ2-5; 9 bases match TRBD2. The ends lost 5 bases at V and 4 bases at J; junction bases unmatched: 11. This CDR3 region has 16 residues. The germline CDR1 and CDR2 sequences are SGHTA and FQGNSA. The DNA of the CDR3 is TGTGCCAGCAGCCCTCGCGGAGCGGGAGGACTAGAGACCCAGTACTTC. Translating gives CASSPRGAGGLETQYF.

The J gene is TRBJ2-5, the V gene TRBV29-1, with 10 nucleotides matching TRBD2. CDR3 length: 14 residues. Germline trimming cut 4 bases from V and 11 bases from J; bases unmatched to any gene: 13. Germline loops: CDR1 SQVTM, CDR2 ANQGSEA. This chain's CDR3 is CSVGKAGGPGEQYF. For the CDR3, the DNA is TGCAGCGTTGGTAAAGCGGGAGGGCCGGGTGAGCAGTACTTC.

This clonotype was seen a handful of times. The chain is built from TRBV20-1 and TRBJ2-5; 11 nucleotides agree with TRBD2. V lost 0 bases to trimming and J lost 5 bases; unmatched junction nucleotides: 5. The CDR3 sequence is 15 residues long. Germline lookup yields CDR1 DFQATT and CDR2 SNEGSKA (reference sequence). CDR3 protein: CSARDLRTSGETQYF. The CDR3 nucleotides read TGCAGTGCTAGAGATCTCCGGACTAGCGGGGAGACCCAGTACTTC.

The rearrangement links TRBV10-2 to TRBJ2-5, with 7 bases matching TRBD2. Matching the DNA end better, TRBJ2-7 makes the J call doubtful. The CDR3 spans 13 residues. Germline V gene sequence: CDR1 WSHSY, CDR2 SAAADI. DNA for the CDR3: TGCGCCAGCAGCCCACTAGCGAACTACGAGCAGTACTTC. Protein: CASSPLANYEQYF.

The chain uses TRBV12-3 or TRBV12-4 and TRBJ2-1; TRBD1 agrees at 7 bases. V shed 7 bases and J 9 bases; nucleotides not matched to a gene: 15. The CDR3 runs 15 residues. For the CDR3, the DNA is TGTGCCAGCACCAAGCAAAACAGGGGCCCTGTTGAGCAGTTCTTC. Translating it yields CASTKQNRGPVEQFF.

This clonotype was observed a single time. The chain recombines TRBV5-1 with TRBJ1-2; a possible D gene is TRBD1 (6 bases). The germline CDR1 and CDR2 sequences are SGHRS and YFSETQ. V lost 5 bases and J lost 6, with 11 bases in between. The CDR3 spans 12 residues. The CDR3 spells CASRMDSDGYTF. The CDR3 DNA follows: TGCGCCAGCAGGATGGACAGTGATGGCTACACCTTC. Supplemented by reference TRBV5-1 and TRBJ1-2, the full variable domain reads KAGVTQTPRYLIKTRGQQVTLSCSPISGHRSVSWYQQTPGQGLQFLFEYFSETQRNKGNFPGRFSGRQFSNSRSEMNVSTLELGDSALYLCASRMDSDGYTFGSGTRLTVV.

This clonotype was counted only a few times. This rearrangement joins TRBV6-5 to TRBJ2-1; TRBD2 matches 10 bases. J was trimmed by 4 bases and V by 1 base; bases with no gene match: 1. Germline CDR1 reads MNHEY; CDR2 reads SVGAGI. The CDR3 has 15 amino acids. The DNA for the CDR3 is TGTGCCAGCAGTTACTGGACTAGCGGATACAATGAGCAGTTCTTC. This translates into CASSYWTSGYNEQFF.

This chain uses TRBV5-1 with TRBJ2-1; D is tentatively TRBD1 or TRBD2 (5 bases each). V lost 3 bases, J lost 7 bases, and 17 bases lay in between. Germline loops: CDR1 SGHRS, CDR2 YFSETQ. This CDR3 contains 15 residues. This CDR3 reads CASSWDEATQNEQFF. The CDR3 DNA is TGCGCCAGCAGCTGGGACGAGGCGACTCAGAATGAGCAGTTCTTC.

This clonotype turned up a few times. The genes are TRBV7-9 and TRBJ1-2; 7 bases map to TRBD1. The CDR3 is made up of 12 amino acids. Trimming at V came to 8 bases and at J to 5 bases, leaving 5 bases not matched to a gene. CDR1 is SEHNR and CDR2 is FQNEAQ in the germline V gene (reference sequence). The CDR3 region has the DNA TGTGCCAGCGCCGGACAGGTTTATGGCTACACCTTC. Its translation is CASAGQVYGYTF.

CDR3 nucleotide sequence: TGCGCCAGCAGCTTGGCCCAGGGGGCAGGGAAGGATGAGCAGTTCTTC. Amino acid sequence: CASSLAQGAGKDEQFF. The chain employs TRBV5-1 and TRBJ2-7, with 8 bases aligning to TRBD1. Judging by the DNA end, TRBJ2-1 fits better; the J call may be wrong. This CDR3 has 16 residues. The germline V gene has CDR1 SGHRS and CDR2 YFSETQ.

CDR3 residues: CASSLASGAVPYNEQYF. The CDR3 DNA follows: TGCGCCAGCAGCTTGGCCTCCGGCGCTGTCCCCTACAATGAGCAGTACTTC. The V gene is TRBV5-1, the J gene TRBJ2-1; D gene uncertain. The DNA end is more similar to TRBJ2-7, so the J call may be wrong. The CDR3 has 17 amino acids. Germline CDR1 SGHRS, CDR2 YFSETQ.

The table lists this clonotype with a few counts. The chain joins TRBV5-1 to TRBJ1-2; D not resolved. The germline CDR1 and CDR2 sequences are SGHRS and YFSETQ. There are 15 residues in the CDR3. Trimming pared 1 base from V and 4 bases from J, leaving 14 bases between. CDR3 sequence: CASSLIGGPPYGYTF. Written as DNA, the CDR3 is TGCGCCAGCAGCTTGATTGGTGGGCCGCCCTATGGCTACACCTTC.

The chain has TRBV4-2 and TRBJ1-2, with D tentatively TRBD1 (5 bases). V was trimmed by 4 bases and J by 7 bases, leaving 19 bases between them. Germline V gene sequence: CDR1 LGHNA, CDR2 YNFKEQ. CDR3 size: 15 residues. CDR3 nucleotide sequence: TGTGCCAGCAGCCCCAGAAAAGGGACCGGCCCTGGCTACACCTTC. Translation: CASSPRKGTGPGYTF.

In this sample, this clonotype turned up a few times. For the CDR3, the DNA is TGCGCCAGCAGCCGTCGAGCGGGAGGGGTCCAAGAGACCCAGTACTTC. Amino acids: CASSRRAGGVQETQYF. The chain uses TRBV4-1 and TRBJ2-5, with TRBD2 matching over 10 bases. V lost 4 bases to trimming and J lost 1 base; unmatched junction nucleotides: 6. Per germline, CDR1 MGHRA and CDR2 YSYEKL. The CDR3 has 16 residues.

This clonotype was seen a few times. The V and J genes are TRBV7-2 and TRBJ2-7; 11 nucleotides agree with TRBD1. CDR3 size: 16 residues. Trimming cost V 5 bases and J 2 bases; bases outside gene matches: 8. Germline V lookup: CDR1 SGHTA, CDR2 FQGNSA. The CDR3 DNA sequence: TGTGCCAGCAGCAGACGGCCGGGACAGGGGGCCTACGAGCAGTACTTC. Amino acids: CASSRRPGQGAYEQYF.

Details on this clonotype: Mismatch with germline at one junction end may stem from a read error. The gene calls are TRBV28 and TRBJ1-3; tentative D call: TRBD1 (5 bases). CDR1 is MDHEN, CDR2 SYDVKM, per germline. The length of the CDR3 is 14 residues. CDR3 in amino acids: CASNTGSSGSTIYF. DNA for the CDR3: TGTGCCAGCAATACAGGATCCTCTGGAAGCACCATATATTTT. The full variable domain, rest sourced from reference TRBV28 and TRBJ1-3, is DVKVTQSSRYLVKRTGEKVFLECVQDMDHENMFWYRQDPGLGLRLIYFSYDVKMKEKGDIPEGYSVSREKKERFSLILESASTNQTSMYLCASNTGSSGSTIYFGEGSWLTVV.

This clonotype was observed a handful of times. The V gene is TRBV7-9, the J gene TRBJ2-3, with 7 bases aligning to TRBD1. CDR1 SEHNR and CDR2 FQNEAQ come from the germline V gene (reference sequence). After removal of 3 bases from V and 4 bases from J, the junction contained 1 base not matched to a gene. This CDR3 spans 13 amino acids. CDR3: CASSFTGADTQYF. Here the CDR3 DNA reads TGTGCCAGCAGCTTTACAGGGGCAGATACGCAGTATTTT. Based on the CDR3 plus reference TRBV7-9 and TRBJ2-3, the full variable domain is DTGVSQNPRHKITKRGQNVTFRCDPISEHNRLYWYRQTLGQGPEFLTYFQNEAQLEKSRLLSDRFSAERPKGSFSTLEIQRTEQGDSAMYLCASSFTGADTQYFGPGTRLTVL.

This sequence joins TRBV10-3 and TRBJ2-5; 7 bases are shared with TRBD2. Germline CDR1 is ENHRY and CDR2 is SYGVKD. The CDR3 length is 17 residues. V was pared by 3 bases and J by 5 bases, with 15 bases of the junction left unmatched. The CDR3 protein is CAISEDPSGREGETQYF. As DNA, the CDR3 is TGTGCCATCAGTGAAGATCCCAGCGGAAGGGAGGGGGAGACCCAGTACTTC.

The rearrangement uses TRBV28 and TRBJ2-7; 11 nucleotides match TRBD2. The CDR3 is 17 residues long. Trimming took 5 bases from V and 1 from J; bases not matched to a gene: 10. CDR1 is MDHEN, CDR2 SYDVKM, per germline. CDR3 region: CASSHQGSGRVSYEQYF. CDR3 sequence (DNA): TGTGCCAGCAGTCACCAGGGTAGCGGGAGGGTATCCTACGAGCAGTACTTC.

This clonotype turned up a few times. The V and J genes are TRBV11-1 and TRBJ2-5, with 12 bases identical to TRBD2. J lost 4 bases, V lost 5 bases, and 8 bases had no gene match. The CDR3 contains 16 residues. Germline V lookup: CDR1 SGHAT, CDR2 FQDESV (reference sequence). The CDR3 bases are TGTGCCAGCAGCCATCGGACTAGCGGGATAGGAGAGACCCAGTACTTC. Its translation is CASSHRTSGIGETQYF.

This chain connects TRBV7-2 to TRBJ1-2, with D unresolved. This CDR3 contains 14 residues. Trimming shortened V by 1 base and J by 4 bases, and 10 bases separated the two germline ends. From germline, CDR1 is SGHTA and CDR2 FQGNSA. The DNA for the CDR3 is TGTGCCAGCAGCTTAGGGTGGCCGGCCTATGGCTACACCTTC. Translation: CASSLGWPAYGYTF. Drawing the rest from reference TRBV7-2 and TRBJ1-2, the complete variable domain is GAGVSQSPSNKVTEKGKDVELRCDPISGHTALYWYRQSLGQGLEFLIYFQGNSAPDKSGLPSDRFSAERTGGSVSTLTIQRTQQEDSAVYLCASSLGWPAYGYTFGSGTRLTVV.

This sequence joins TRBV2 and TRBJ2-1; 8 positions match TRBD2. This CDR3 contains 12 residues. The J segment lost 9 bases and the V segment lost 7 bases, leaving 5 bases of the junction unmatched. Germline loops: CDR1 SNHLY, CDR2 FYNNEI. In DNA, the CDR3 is TGTGCCAGCAACGGGGGGGTTGCTGAGCAGTTCTTC. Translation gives CASNGGVAEQFF.

CDR3 sequence reads: CASSPQGAGGDEQFF. The CDR3 DNA reads as TGTGCCAGCAGTCCCCAGGGGGCGGGGGGAGATGAGCAGTTCTTC. V gene TRBV28 combines with J gene TRBJ2-1; tentatively, D is TRBD1 or TRBD2 (8 bases each). The CDR3 is made up of 15 amino acids. From germline, CDR1 is MDHEN and CDR2 SYDVKM. V lost 5 bases, J lost 8 bases, and 19 bases lay in between.

The CDR3 here is CSARRQTPYEQYF. The CDR3 nucleotides read TGCAGTGCAAGAAGACAGACTCCCTACGAGCAGTACTTC. The gene calls are TRBV20-1 and TRBJ2-7, with D maybe TRBD1 (5 bases). The CDR3 runs to 13 residues. V was trimmed by 6 bases and J by 2 bases, leaving 14 bases between them. Germline CDR1 reads DFQATT; CDR2 reads SNEGSKA (reference sequence).

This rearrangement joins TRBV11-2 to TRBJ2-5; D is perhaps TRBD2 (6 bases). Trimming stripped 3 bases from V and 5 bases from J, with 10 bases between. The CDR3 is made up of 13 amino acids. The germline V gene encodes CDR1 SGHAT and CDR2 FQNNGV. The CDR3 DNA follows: TGTGCCAGCAGCTTGGTCCGGGGGGAGACCCAGTACTTC. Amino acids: CASSLVRGETQYF. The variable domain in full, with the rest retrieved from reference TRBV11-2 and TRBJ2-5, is EAGVAQSPRYKIIEKRQSVAFWCNPISGHATLYWYQQILGQGPKLLIQFQNNGVVDDSQLPKDRFSAERLKGVDSTLKIQPAKLEDSAVYLCASSLVRGETQYFGPGTRLLVL.